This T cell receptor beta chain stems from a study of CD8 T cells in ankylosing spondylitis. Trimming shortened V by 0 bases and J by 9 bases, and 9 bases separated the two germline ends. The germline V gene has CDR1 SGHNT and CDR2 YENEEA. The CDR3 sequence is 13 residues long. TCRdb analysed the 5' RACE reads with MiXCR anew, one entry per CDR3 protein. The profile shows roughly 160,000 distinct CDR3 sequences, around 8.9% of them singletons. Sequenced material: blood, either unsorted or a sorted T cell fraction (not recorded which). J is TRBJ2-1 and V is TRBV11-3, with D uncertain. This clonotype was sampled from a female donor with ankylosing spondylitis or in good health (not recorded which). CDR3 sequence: CASSLERLSEQFF. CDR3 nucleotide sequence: TGTGCCAGCAGCTTAGAGAGACTGAGTGAGCAGTTCTTC.